This T cell receptor (beta chain) was captured in a study of blood T cell repertoires in COVID-19. All enrollees were roughly 18 to 89 years old and from about 25 US areas. Clinical history reported by participants formed the basis on which cohorts were assigned. Per the original data handling: Estimation of nucleated cell counts was performed using reference gene primer amplification. Assay: immunoSEQ multiplex PCR; the TCRdb copy retains only in-frame clones and omits some. The DNA gave D and trimming, while V, J and clone size come from that table. The table includes 320,000 or so clones, 85% detected once. CDR3 size: 14 residues. V lost 7 bases, J lost 7 bases, and 7 bases stayed unmatched. CDR1 is WNHNN and CDR2 is SYGVQD in the germline V gene (reference sequence).

The V and J genes are TRBV10-1 and TRBJ1-6; 7 nucleotides agree with TRBD1. The sample comprised PBMCs or T cells enriched from blood (not recorded which). This TCR was sampled from a woman in her twenties or thirties who had been exposed to COVID-19. CDR3 amino acids: CASNDGQVNSPLHF. In DNA form, the CDR3 reads TGCGCCAGCAATGATGGACAGGTCAATTCACCCCTCCACTTT.